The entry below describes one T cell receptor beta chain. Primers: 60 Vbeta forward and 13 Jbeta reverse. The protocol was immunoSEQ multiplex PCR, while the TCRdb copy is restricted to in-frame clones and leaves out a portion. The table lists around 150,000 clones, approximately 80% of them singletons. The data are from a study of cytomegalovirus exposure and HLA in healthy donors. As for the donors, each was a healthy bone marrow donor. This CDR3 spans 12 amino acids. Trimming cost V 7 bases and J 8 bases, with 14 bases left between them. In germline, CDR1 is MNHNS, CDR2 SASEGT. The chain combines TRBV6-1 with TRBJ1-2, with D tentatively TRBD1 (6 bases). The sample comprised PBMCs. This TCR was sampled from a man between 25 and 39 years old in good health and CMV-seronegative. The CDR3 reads CASNRWGLGYTF. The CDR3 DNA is TGTGCCAGCAATAGATGGGGGCTCGGCTACACCTTC.